This T cell receptor (beta chain) was found in a study of cytomegalovirus exposure and HLA in healthy donors. Germline lookup yields CDR1 SGHVS and CDR2 FNYEAQ. CDR3 size: 16 residues. With 3 bases clipped from V and 6 bases from J, the junction kept 9 bases outside the gene matches. PCR employed 60 Vbeta and 13 Jbeta primers. Sequenced by immunoSEQ multiplex PCR; TCRdb stores in-frame clones only, minus some. The repertoire holds about 190,000 clones, with roughly 77% as singletons. This chain connects TRBV7-6 to TRBJ2-1; 9 bases map to TRBD1. This TCR derives from a woman in her 30s in good health and CMV-seropositive. Sample: PBMCs. CDR3 nucleotides: TGTGCCAGCAGCTTGCCCACAGGGGGCCACGGCAATGAGCAGTTCTTC. Protein: CASSLPTGGHGNEQFF.